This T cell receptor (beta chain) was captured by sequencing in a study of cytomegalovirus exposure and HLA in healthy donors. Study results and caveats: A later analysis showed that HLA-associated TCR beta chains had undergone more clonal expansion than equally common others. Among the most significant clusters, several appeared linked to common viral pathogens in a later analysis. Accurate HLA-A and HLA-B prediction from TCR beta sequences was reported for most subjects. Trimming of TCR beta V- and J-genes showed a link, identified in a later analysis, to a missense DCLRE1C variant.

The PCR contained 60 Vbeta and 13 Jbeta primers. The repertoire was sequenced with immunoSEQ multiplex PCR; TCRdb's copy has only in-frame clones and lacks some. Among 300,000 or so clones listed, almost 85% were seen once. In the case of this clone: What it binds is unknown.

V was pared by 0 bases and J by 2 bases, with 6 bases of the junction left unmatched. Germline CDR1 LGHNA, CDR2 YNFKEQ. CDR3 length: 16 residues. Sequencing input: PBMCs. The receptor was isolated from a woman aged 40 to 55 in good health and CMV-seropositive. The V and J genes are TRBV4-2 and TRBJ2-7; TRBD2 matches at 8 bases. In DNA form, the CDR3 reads TGTGCCAGCAGCCAAGAGATGGCGGGAGGTACCTACGAGCAGTACTTC. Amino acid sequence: CASSQEMAGGTYEQYF.